The subject of this entry is one T cell receptor beta chain. Its specificity is unknown. Symptoms, serum thyroxine and TRAb, thyroid ultrasound, and orbital computed tomography formed the diagnostic basis. This CDR3 spans 16 amino acids. The germline V gene has CDR1 MNHEY and CDR2 SMNVEV (reference sequence). Between the trimmed V and J ends, which lost 6 bases and 6 bases, there was a span of 21 bases. CDR3 regions of TCR beta were amplified from RNA transcripts. Second-round multiplex PCR followed a first-round RT-PCR using HTBI primers. TCRdb re-called the multiplex PCR reads with MiXCR, one entry per CDR3 protein. The sample includes under 800,000 distinct CDR3 sequences, about a fifth seen only once; the top ten take more than 5.5%. These data are taken from a study of Graves' ophthalmopathy and Graves' hyperthyroidism. Study-level findings and limits: Progression of ophthalmopathy was predicted by the model with around 68% sensitivity and around 72% specificity. Blood contained most expanded thyroid clonotypes exceeding 0.001 frequency.

V usage is TRBV27 and J usage is TRBJ1-5, with D tentatively TRBD1 (6 bases). The receptor comes from a young woman with stable Graves' hyperthyroidism. Some clones in this sample may be carry-over from other donors' samples. The sample was peripheral blood. The CDR3 here is CASRPLRGVRGQPQHF. In DNA, the CDR3 is TGTGCCAGCAGGCCACTCCGCGGGGTCAGGGGTCAGCCCCAGCATTTT.